The 7 T cell receptor beta chains given below trace back to one sample, sequenced in a study of cytomegalovirus exposure and HLA in healthy donors. Primers included in the PCR were 60 Vbeta and 13 Jbeta primers. The data were produced by immunoSEQ multiplex PCR, yet TCRdb's version contains in-frame clones alone and is incomplete. The sample contains about 110,000 clones, around 77% of which appear only once. Specimen: PBMCs. Receptors originate from a male donor in good health and CMV-seronegative.

V gene TRBV6-1 combines with J gene TRBJ2-2; D is uncertain. Trimming removed 8 bases at V and 3 bases at J, with 16 bases between. This CDR3 contains 15 residues. The germline V gene encodes CDR1 MNHNS and CDR2 SASEGT. The CDR3 region is CASGWASGDTGELFF. DNA for the CDR3: TGTGCCAGCGGCTGGGCGTCCGGCGACACCGGGGAGCTGTTTTTT.

The rearrangement uses TRBV6-5 and TRBJ2-3, with no clear D. Germline V CDR1 and CDR2: MNHEY, SVGAGI. V lost 0 bases to trimming and J lost 2 bases, with 6 bases between them. The CDR3 totals 14 residues. The CDR3 region has the DNA TGTGCCAGCAGTTACTCAAGAGCCACAGATACGCAGTATTTT. Encoded protein: CASSYSRATDTQYF.

J is TRBJ2-2 and V is TRBV5-1, with 7 bases identical to TRBD1. The CDR3 covers 16 residues. Looked up from germline, CDR1 is SGHRS and CDR2 is YFSETQ. The V and J ends lost 4 bases and 7 bases, in that order; junction bases with no gene match: 13. The CDR3 here is CASSPTGNLAVGELFF. DNA of the CDR3: TGCGCCAGCAGCCCGACAGGGAATTTAGCCGTCGGGGAGCTGTTTTTT.

This chain links TRBV4-1 with TRBJ2-2, with TRBD2 matching over 11 bases. The junction had 9 bases not matched to a gene; V was cut back by 4 bases and J by 5 bases. The CDR3 has 17 residues. Germline CDR1 MGHRA, CDR2 YSYEKL. The CDR3 loop is CASSPVLAGGRTGELFF. The CDR3 nucleotides read TGCGCCAGCAGCCCCGTTCTAGCGGGAGGTCGTACCGGGGAGCTGTTTTTT.

The chain carries TRBV4-2 and TRBJ2-3; the match to TRBD2 covers 8 bases. Germline-derived CDR1 and CDR2 are LGHNA and YNFKEQ. This CDR3 region has 16 residues. The junction had 10 bases not matched to a gene; V was cut back by 4 bases and J by 4 bases. In DNA form, the CDR3 reads TGTGCCAGCAGCCCGGCGGGCGGGAGGTGGTCAGATACGCAGTATTTT. This sequence encodes CASSPAGGRWSDTQYF.

This clone was observed a few times. The V call is TRBV5-6, the J call TRBJ2-1; 8 bases line up with TRBD2. V dropped 0 bases and J dropped 7; count of bases not matched to a gene: 12. The germline CDR1 and CDR2 sequences are SGHDT and YYEEEE. This CDR3 has 17 amino acids. This CDR3 is CASSLDRGGAAGNEQFF. CDR3 coding DNA: TGTGCCAGCAGCTTGGACCGGGGGGGGGCAGCGGGGAATGAGCAGTTCTTC.

V usage is TRBV18 and J usage is TRBJ2-1; D is ambiguous. This CDR3 has 15 residues. The germline gives CDR1 KGHSH, CDR2 LQKENI. Trimming shortened V by 1 base and J by 2 bases, and 9 bases separated the two germline ends. Here the CDR3 reads CASSPRGRTYNEQFF. CDR3 sequence (DNA): TGTGCCAGCTCACCACGCGGTCGGACCTACAATGAGCAGTTCTTC.